These 10 T cell receptor beta chains were all obtained from the same sample, sequenced in a study of blood T cell repertoires in COVID-19. Data came from immunoSEQ multiplex PCR; TCRdb stores just in-frame clones and leaves some out. The sample has 150,000 to 170,000 clones; 85% are singletons. The specimen was peripheral blood. These receptor sequences come from an older woman with COVID-19, enrolled during active disease.

A few counts support this clone. The chain has TRBV2 and TRBJ1-5; perhaps TRBD1 as D (5 bases). Between the trimmed V and J ends, which lost 6 bases and 0 bases, there was a span of 12 bases. The CDR3 has 15 amino acids. Germline-derived CDR1 and CDR2 are SNHLY and FYNNEI. The CDR3 region has the DNA TGTGCCAGCAGATGGGGCGGCGTTAGCAATCAGCCCCAGCATTTT. As protein: CASRWGGVSNQPQHF.

The rearrangement joins TRBV9 to TRBJ2-3; 7 positions match TRBD2. Germline trimming cut 1 base from V and 1 base from J; bases unmatched to any gene: 3. CDR1 is SGDLS and CDR2 is YYNGEE in the germline V gene. This CDR3 contains 15 residues. The CDR3 protein is CASSVRGDGTDTQYF. CDR3 DNA: TGTGCCAGCAGCGTACGGGGGGATGGCACAGATACGCAGTATTTT.

The V call is TRBV6-5, the J call TRBJ2-2, with 11 bases matching TRBD1. Trimming cost V 6 bases and J 9 bases; bases outside gene matches: 6. Germline V gene data show CDR1 as MNHEY and CDR2 as SVGAGI. This CDR3 has 14 amino acids. This CDR3 reads CASSRTGGERELFF. The CDR3 DNA is TGTGCCAGCAGCCGGACAGGGGGCGAGAGGGAGCTGTTTTTT.

The gene calls are TRBV18 and TRBJ1-2, with a possible D match to TRBD1 (6 bases). CDR3 length equals 15 residues. Germline CDR1 KGHSH, CDR2 LQKENI. The V and J ends lost 6 bases and 0 bases respectively, with 14 bases between them. The CDR3 region is CASSPQGNANYGYTF. The DNA for the CDR3 is TGTGCCAGCTCTCCCCAGGGGAACGCTAACTATGGCTACACCTTC.

This chain uses TRBV7-7 with TRBJ2-3, with 13 bases fitting TRBD2. Germline trimming cut 5 bases from V and 4 bases from J; bases unmatched to any gene: 0. CDR3 length: 14 residues. Germline assignment: CDR1 SSHAT and CDR2 FNYEAQ (reference sequence). CDR3 protein: CASSTSGGADTQYF. CDR3 bases: TGTGCCAGCAGCACTAGCGGGGGGGCAGATACGCAGTATTTT.

This chain links TRBV2 with TRBJ2-1; 11 nucleotides match TRBD2. Per germline, CDR1 SNHLY and CDR2 FYNNEI. This CDR3 is 13 amino acids long. V shed 6 bases, J shed 8 bases, and the junction held 3 bases outside the gene matches. DNA of the CDR3: TGTGCCAGCAGGGGACTAGCGGACCATGAGCAGTTCTTC. Translation gives CASRGLADHEQFF.

The genes are TRBV27 and TRBJ1-5; D unresolved. Germline assignment: CDR1 MNHEY and CDR2 SMNVEV (reference sequence). The CDR3 spans 15 residues. Trimming shortened V by 2 bases and J by 0 bases, and 8 bases separated the two germline ends. CDR3 nucleotide sequence: TGTGCCAGCAGTTTAGGGAGTTATAGCAATCAGCCCCAGCATTTT. The encoded protein is CASSLGSYSNQPQHF.

This chain links TRBV27 with TRBJ1-1, with 7 bases lining up with TRBD1. This CDR3 is 13 amino acids long. Germline CDR1 MNHEY, CDR2 SMNVEV (reference sequence). The ends lost 6 bases at V and 6 bases at J; junction bases unmatched: 7. CDR3 region: CASRDTGVAEAFF. CDR3 DNA sequence: TGTGCCAGCAGAGATACAGGGGTGGCTGAAGCTTTCTTT.

V gene TRBV25-1 combines with J gene TRBJ1-4; D is perhaps TRBD1 (6 bases). V gave up 5 bases and J gave up 8 bases, with 18 bases separating them. This CDR3 comprises 15 residues. Per the germline V gene, CDR1 is MGHDK and CDR2 is SYGVNS. The CDR3 reads CASSSRDNRGEKLFF. The CDR3 region has the DNA TGTGCCAGCAGTAGCCGGGACAACCGAGGGGAAAAACTGTTTTTT.

The chain couples TRBV5-8 to TRBJ2-2; no clear D gene. This CDR3 comprises 13 residues. Trimming shortened V by 6 bases and J by 1 base, and 7 bases separated the two germline ends. Germline V gene sequence: CDR1 SGHTS, CDR2 YDEGEE. The CDR3 here is CASTQWNTGELFF. The DNA for the CDR3 is TGTGCCAGCACCCAGTGGAACACCGGGGAGCTGTTTTTT.